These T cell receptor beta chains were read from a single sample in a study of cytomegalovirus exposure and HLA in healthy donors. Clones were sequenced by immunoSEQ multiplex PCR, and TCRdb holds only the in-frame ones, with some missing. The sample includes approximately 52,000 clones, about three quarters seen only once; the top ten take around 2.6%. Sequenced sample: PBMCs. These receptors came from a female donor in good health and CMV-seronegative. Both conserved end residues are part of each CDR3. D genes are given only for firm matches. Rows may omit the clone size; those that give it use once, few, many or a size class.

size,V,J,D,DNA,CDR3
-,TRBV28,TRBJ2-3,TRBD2,TGTGCCAGCAGTTCCTCCGGACTAGCGGGACGAACAGATACGCAGTATTTT,CASSSSGLAGRTDTQYF
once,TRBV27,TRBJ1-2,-,TGTGCCAGCAGTTCCGCGGGGGCTGGCTACACCTTC,CASSSAGAGYTF
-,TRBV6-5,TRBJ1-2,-,TGTGCCAGCAGTCCTCGGGATTCCTATGGCTACACCTTC,CASSPRDSYGYTF
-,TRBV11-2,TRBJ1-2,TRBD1,TGTGCCAGCAGCGCCTCCGGGACAGGGGTGGGCTACACCTTC,CASSASGTGVGYTF
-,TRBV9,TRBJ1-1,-,TGTGCCAGCAGCGCAGGGGAGCAGGAGGCTTTCTTT,CASSAGEQEAFF
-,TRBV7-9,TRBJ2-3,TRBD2,TGTGCCAGCAGCTTGGTAGCGGGGGGCCACACAGATACGCAGTATTTT,CASSLVAGGHTDTQYF
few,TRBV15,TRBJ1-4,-,TGTGCCACCAGCAGCATTGGCGGGGCGGGAGGGGAAAAACTGTTTTTT,CATSSIGGAGGEKLFF
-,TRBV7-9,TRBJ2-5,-,TGTGCCAGCAGCCTACCCAGAGGTACCCAAGAGACCCAGTACTTC,CASSLPRGTQETQYF
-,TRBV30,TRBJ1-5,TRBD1,TGTGCCTGGAGTGCCGGGACAGGGCGAAATCAGCCCCAGCATTTT,CAWSAGTGRNQPQHF
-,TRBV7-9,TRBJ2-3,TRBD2,TGTGCCAGCAACCCCGCTCGCGGGGGGGACCCCACAGATACGCAGTATTTT,CASNPARGGDPTDTQYF
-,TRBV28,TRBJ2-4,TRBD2,TGTGCCAGCAGTCGCGAGCGGGGACTAGCCAAAAACATTCAGTACTTC,CASSRERGLAKNIQYF
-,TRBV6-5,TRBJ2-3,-,TGTGCCAGCAGTTACCGGGGTAGGGGGACAGATACGCAGTATTTT,CASSYRGRGTDTQYF
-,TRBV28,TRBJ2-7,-,TGTGCCAGCAGTTTGGGGGGGCCTTACGAGCAGTACTTC,CASSLGGPYEQYF
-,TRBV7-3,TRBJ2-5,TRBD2,TGTGCCAGCAGCTTAGGGGGGGGCCAAGAGACCCAGTACTTC,CASSLGGGQETQYF
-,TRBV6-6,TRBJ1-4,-,TGTGCCAGCAGTCCCCGACAGGCATTTAATGAAAAACTGTTTTTT,CASSPRQAFNEKLFF
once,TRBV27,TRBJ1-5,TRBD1,TGTGCCAGCAGTTTAACGGGACAGACCTACAATCAGCCCCAGCATTTT,CASSLTGQTYNQPQHF
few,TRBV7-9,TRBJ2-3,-,TGTGCCAGCAGCTTAGGTTCCATCACAGATACGCAGTATTTT,CASSLGSITDTQYF
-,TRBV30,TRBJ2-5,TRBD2,TGTGCCTGGAGTTCCGGGGGGGGGAACCAAGAGACCCAGTACTTC,CAWSSGGGNQETQYF
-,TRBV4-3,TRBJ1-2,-,TGCGCCAGCAGCCAGGTGGCAGGGAATGTAGCTAACTATGGCTACACCTTC,CASSQVAGNVANYGYTF
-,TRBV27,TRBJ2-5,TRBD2,TGTGCCGTACTTCTGACTAGCCAAATCAAAGAGACCCAGTACTTC,CAVLLTSQIKETQYF
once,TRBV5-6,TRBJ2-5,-,TGTGCCAGCACCTTAGACGGGGAAGGGACCCAGTACTTC,CASTLDGEGTQYF
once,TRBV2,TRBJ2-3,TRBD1,TGTGCCAGCAGTGAATCCACAGGGGATGGCACAGATACGCAGTATTTT,CASSESTGDGTDTQYF
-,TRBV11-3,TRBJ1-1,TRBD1,TGTGCCAGCAGCCCGACCACAGGGGGCGGAACTGAAGCTTTCTTT,CASSPTTGGGTEAFF
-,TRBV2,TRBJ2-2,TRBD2,TGTGCCAGCAGCTCAGCGGGAGTGACCGGGGAGCTGTTTTTT,CASSSAGVTGELFF
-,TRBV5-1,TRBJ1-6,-,TGCGCCAGCAGCACGAACAGTAATTCCCCCCTCCACTTT,CASSTNSNSPLHF
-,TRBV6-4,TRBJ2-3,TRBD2,TGTGCCAGCAGTGACAGCGGGGGGGCCACAGATACGCAGTATTTT,CASSDSGGATDTQYF
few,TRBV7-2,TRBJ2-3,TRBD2,TGTGCCAGCAGTCCCGGGGGGGATACGCAGTATTTT,CASSPGGDTQYF
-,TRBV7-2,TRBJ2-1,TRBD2,TGTGCCAGCAGCTTTACTAGCGGGGGGGCCCAAAATGAGCAGTTCTTC,CASSFTSGGAQNEQFF
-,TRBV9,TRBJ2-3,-,TGTGCCAGCAGCGCAAGAGGGGGTCATGTGGGGGATACGCAGTATTTT,CASSARGGHVGDTQYF
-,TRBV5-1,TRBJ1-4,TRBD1,TGCGCCAGCAGCCTAGGGACAGGGGGCGGCCTTACCCCTGAAAAACTGTTTTTT,CASSLGTGGGLTPEKLFF
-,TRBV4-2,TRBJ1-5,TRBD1,TGTGCCAGCAGCGCCCTACAGGGGAGAGGCAATCAGCCCCAGCATTTT,CASSALQGRGNQPQHF
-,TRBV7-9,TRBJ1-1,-,TGTGCCAGCATCCCTGGGGCACTGAACACTGAAGCTTTCTTT,CASIPGALNTEAFF
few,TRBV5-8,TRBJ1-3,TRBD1,TGTGCCAGCAGCTGGACAGGGGCCATCTCTGGAAACACCATATATTTT,CASSWTGAISGNTIYF
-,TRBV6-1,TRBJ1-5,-,TGTGCCAGCAGTGCCCGCCCCGGGCCCCAGCATTTT,CASSARPGPQHF
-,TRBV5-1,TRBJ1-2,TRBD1,TGCGCCAGCAGCTCGCAACAGGGGGCGTTCTATGGCTACACCTTC,CASSSQQGAFYGYTF
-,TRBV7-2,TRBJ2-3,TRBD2,TGTGCCAGCAGCTTAGCGCGGAGCGGGGTGAGCACAGATACGCAGTATTTT,CASSLARSGVSTDTQYF
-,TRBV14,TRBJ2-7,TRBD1,TGTGAACCCCCAGGGACAGGGAAAACCTACGAGCAGTACTTC,CEPPGTGKTYEQYF
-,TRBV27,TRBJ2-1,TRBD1,TGTGCCAGCAGTTTAACAGGGGAGATCTACAATGAGCAGTTCTTC,CASSLTGEIYNEQFF
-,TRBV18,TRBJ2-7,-,TGTGCCAGCTCACCGGGGCGCGAGCAGTACTTC,CASSPGREQYF
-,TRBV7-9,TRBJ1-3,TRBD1,TGTGCCAGCAGCCCGAGGACAGGGTCGGATGGAAACACCATATATTTT,CASSPRTGSDGNTIYF
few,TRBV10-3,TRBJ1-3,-,TGTGCCACGGAAGGGGAGGGGGACACCATATATTTT,CATEGEGDTIYF
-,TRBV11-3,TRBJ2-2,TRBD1,TGTGCCAGCAGCTCCCGGACAGGGGGTTTCACCGGGGAGCTGTTTTTT,CASSSRTGGFTGELFF
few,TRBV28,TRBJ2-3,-,TGTGCCAGCAGTTTCCCCGGGCGGGCTAGCACAGATACGCAGTATTTT,CASSFPGRASTDTQYF
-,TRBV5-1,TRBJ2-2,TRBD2,TGCGCCAGCAGCTTCGGACTAGCGGGGACAAACACCGGGGAGCTGTTTTTT,CASSFGLAGTNTGELFF
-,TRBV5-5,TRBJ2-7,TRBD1,TGTGCCAGCAGCTTGGCGGGGGGACAGGGCTACGAGCAGTACTTC,CASSLAGGQGYEQYF
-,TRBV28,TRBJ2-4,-,TGTGCCAGCAGTTCGGGCCAGTGGGGACTAGCCAAAAACATTCAGTACTTC,CASSSGQWGLAKNIQYF
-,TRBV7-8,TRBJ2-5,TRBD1,TGTGCCAGCAGCCGGTACAGGCCGGGACAGACGATTACCGACGAGGGGGAGACCCAGTACTTC,CASSRYRPGQTITDEGETQYF
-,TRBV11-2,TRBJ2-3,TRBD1,TGTGCCAGCAGCTCGACAGGGGGCGCCGTAGATACGCAGTATTTT,CASSSTGGAVDTQYF
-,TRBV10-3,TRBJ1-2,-,TGTGCCATCAGTGAGTCCAAGACAAACTATGGCTACACCTTC,CAISESKTNYGYTF
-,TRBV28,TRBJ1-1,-,TGTGCCAGCCTAAAAACGGTTGAAGCTTTCTTT,CASLKTVEAFF
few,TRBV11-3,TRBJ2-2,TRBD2,TGTGCCAGCAGCCACCCGGGGGAGGGGACCGGGGAGCTGTTTTTT,CASSHPGEGTGELFF
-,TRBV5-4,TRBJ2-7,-,TGTGCCAGCAGCAGAACAGCTACCTTCAACTCCTACGAGCAGTACTTC,CASSRTATFNSYEQYF
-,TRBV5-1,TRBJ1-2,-,TGCGCCAGCAGAGGGGCTAACTATGGCTACACCTTC,CASRGANYGYTF
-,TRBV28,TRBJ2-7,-,TGTGCCAGCAGTGAGGCGCTAACAACGGAGACCTACGAGCAGTACTTC,CASSEALTTETYEQYF
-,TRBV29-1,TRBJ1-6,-,TGCAGCGTCGGACAGAGTAATAATTCACCCCTCCACTTT,CSVGQSNNSPLHF
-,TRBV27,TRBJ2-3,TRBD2,TGTGCCAGCAGTTTTAAGGGCTCTAGCGGGAGGGCCGGGACAGATACGCAGTATTTT,CASSFKGSSGRAGTDTQYF
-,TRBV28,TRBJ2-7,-,TGTGCCAGCAGGACCGGGACAAGGTTTTACGAGCAGTACTTC,CASRTGTRFYEQYF